This T cell receptor beta chain was identified in a study of CD8+CD57+ T cells in acquired aplastic anemia. Overall study findings and caveats: Between patients and controls, about 31 CD8+ CDR3 sequences were found in common.

To note about this clonotype: Its antigen remains unidentified.

The CDR3 is 13 amino acids. V was shortened by 8 bases and J by 4 bases, with 12 bases between the two germline ends. From germline, CDR1 is LNHDA and CDR2 SQIVND (reference sequence). Sequencing involved patients with CD8+CD57+ cell expansion previously shown by flow cytometry. Everyone among the patients had severe acquired aplastic anemia. The blood sampling took place in patients who had so far received no therapy. Profiling of TCR beta VDJ combinations and CDR3 sequences used genomic DNA as template. From the reads, TCRdb called clonotypes with MiXCR, one entry per CDR3 protein. The top ten clones hold 40% to 55% of a sample with approximately 250,000 distinct CDR3 sequences, less than 85% of them seen once.

The J gene is TRBJ1-5, the V gene TRBV19; tentatively, D is TRBD1 (5 bases). Source material: sorted CD4+, CD8+, or CD8+CD57+ T cells (not recorded which) from PBMCs. This receptor was taken from a human donor with aplastic anemia. The CDR3 sequence is CASVRGRNQPQHF. In nucleotides, the CDR3 is TGTGCCAGTGTGCGGGGCAGGAATCAGCCCCAGCATTTT.